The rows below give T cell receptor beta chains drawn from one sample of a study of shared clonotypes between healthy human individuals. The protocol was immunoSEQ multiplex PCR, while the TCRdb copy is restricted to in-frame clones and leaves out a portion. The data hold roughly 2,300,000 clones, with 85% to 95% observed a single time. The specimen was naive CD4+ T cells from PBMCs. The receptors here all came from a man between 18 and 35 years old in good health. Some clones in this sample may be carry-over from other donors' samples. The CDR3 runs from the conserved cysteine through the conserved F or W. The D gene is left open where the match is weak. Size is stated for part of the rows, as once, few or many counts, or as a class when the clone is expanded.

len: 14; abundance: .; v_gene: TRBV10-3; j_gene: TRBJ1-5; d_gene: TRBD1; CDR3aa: CAISRDRGGQPQHF; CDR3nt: TGTGCCATCAGCCGGGACAGGGGAGGTCAGCCCCAGCATTTT
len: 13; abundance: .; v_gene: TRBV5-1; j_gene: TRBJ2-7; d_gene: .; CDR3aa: CASSHIRGYEQYF; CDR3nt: TGCGCCAGCAGCCACATCCGGGGGTACGAGCAGTACTTC
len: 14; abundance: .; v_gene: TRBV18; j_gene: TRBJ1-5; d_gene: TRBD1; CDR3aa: CASKQGAGNQPQHF; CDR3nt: TGTGCCAGTAAACAGGGGGCAGGCAATCAGCCCCAGCATTTT
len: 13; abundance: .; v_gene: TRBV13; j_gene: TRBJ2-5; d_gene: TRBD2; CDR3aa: CASSPRTSRTQYF; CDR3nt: TGTGCCAGCAGCCCTCGGACTAGCAGGACCCAGTACTTC
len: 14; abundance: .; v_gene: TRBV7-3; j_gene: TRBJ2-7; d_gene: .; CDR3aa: CASSLSPLQGEQYF; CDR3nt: TGTGCCAGCAGCTTAAGCCCTCTCCAGGGCGAGCAGTACTTC
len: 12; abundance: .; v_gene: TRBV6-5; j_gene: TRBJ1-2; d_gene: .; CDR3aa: CASSNRASGYTF; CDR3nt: TGTGCCAGCAGTAACAGGGCGAGCGGCTACACCTTC
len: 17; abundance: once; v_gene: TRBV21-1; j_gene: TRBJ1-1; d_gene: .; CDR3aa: CASSSKEPDRGHTEAFF; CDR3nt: TGTGCCAGCAGCAGCAAGGAGCCGGACAGGGGGCACACTGAAGCTTTCTTT
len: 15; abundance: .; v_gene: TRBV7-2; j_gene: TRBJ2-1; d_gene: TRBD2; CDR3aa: CASSLEGLADNEQFF; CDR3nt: TGTGCCAGCAGCTTAGAAGGACTAGCGGATAATGAGCAGTTCTTC
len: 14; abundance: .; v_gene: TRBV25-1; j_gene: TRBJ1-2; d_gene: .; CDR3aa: CASSEWWTAGGYTF; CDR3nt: TGTGCCAGCAGTGAATGGTGGACTGCGGGGGGCTACACCTTC
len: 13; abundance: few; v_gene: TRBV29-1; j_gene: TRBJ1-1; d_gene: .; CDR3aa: CSVEGRVNTEAFF; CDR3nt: TGCAGCGTTGAAGGCAGAGTGAACACTGAAGCTTTCTTT
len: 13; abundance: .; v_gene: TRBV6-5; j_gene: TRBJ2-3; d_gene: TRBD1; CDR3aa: CASNLQGTDTQYF; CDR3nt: TGTGCCAGCAACCTACAGGGGACAGATACGCAGTATTTT
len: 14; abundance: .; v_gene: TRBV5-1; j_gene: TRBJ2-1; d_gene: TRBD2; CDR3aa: CASSLDSGGDEQFF; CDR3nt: TGCGCCAGCAGCTTGGACTCGGGGGGAGACGAGCAGTTCTTC
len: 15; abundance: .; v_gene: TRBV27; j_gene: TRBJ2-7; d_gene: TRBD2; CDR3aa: CASSWLAGDWYEQYF; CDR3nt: TGTGCCAGCAGTTGGCTAGCGGGAGATTGGTACGAGCAGTACTTC
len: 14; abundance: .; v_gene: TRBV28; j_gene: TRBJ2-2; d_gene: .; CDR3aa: CAVGGRGWTGELFF; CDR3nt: TGTGCCGTTGGAGGGCGGGGATGGACCGGGGAGCTGTTTTTT
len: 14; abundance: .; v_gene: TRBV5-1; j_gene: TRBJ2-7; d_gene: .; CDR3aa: CASSFQGSTYEQYF; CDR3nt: TGCGCCAGCAGCTTTCAGGGTTCCACCTACGAGCAGTACTTC
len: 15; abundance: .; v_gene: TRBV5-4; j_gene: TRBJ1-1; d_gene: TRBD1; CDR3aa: CAIHRDRGLNTEAFF; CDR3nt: TGTGCCATACACCGGGACAGGGGGTTGAACACTGAAGCTTTCTTT
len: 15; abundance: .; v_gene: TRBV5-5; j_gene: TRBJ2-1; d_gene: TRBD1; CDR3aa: CASSTGQGAYNEQFF; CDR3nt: TGTGCCAGCAGCACCGGACAGGGGGCCTACAATGAGCAGTTCTTC
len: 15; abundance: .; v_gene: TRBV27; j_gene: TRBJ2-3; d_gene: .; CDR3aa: CASSLIQGQEDTQYF; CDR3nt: TGTGCCAGCAGTTTAATTCAGGGGCAGGAAGATACGCAGTATTTT
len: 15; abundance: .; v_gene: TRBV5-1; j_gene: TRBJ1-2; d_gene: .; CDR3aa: CASSFVSRQGDGYTF; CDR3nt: TGCGCCAGCAGCTTCGTTAGTAGGCAGGGTGACGGCTACACCTTC
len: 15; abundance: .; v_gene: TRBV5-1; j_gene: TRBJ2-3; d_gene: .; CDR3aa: CASSLVAGDTDTQYF; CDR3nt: TGCGCCAGCAGCTTGGTGGCAGGGGACACAGATACGCAGTATTTT
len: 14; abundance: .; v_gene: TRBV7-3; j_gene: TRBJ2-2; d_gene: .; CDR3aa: CASSIGSNTGELFF; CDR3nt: TGTGCCAGCAGTATCGGGTCGAACACCGGGGAGCTGTTTTTT
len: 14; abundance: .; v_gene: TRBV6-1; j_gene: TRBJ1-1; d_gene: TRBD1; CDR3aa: CASRERTGFTEAFF; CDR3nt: TGTGCCAGCAGGGAGAGGACAGGGTTCACTGAAGCTTTCTTT
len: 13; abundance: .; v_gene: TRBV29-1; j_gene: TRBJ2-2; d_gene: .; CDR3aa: CSVGTPNTGELFF; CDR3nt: TGCAGCGTCGGGACTCCGAACACCGGGGAGCTGTTTTTT
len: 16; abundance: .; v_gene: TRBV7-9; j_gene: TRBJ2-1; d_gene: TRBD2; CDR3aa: CASSALGLAGSDEQFF; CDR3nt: TGTGCCAGCAGCGCTTTGGGACTAGCGGGAAGTGATGAGCAGTTCTTC
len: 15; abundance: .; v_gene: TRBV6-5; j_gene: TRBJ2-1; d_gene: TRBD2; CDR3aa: CATGGLAGGGNEQFF; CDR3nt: TGTGCCACGGGGGGGCTAGCGGGAGGAGGTAATGAGCAGTTCTTC
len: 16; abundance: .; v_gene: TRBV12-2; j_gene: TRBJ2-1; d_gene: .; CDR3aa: CASRLVGGNIYNEQFF; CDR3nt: TGTGCAAGTCGCTTAGTCGGGGGGAACATCTACAATGAGCAGTTCTTC
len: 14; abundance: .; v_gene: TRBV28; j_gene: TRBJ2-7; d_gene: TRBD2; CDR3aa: CASTGHGGAYEQYF; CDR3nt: TGTGCCAGTACTGGACACGGGGGGGCCTACGAGCAGTACTTC
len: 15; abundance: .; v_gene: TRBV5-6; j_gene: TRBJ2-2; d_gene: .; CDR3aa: CASSTPLTVGGELFF; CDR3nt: TGTGCCAGCAGCACCCCGCTAACAGTCGGCGGGGAGCTGTTTTTT
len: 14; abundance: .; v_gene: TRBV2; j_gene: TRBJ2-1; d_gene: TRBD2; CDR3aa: CASSGLAAVNEQFF; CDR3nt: TGTGCCAGCAGCGGACTAGCGGCAGTCAATGAGCAGTTCTTC
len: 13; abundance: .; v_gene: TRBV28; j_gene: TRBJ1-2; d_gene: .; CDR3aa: CASSWSVAAGYTF; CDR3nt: TGTGCCAGCAGTTGGTCGGTGGCGGCCGGCTACACCTTC
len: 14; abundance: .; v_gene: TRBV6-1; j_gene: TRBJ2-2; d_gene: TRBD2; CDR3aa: CASRTSGSTGELFF; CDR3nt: TGTGCCAGCAGGACTAGCGGGAGTACCGGGGAGCTGTTTTTT
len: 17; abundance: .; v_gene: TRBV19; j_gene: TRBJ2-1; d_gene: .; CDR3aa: CASSIDSSSSSYNEQFF; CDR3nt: TGTGCCAGTAGTATAGATTCGTCTAGTAGCTCCTACAATGAGCAGTTCTTC
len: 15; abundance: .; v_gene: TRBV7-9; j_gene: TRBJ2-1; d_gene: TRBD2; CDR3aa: CASSLVGAGYNEQFF; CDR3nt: TGTGCCAGCAGCTTAGTAGGAGCGGGGTACAATGAGCAGTTCTTC
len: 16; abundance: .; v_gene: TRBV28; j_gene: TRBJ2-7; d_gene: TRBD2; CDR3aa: CASRHPGAGGPYEQYF; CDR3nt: TGTGCCAGCAGACACCCCGGAGCGGGAGGACCCTACGAGCAGTACTTC
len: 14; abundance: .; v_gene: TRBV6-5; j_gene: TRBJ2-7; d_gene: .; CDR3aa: CASHNGRLSYEQYF; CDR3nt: TGTGCCAGTCACAATGGCAGGCTCTCCTACGAGCAGTACTTC
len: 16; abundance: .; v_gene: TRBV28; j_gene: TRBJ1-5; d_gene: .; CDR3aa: CASSLMRTSANQPQHF; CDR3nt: TGTGCCAGCAGTTTAATGCGGACATCTGCTAATCAGCCCCAGCATTTT
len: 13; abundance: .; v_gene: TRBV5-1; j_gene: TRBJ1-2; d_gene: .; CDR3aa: CASRETGNYGYTF; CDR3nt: TGCGCCAGCAGGGAGACGGGGAACTATGGCTACACCTTC
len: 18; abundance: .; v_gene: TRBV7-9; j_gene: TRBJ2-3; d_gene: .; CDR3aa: CASSLGRWGGRGTDTQYF; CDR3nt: TGTGCCAGCAGCTTAGGTCGTTGGGGTGGGAGAGGCACAGATACGCAGTATTTT
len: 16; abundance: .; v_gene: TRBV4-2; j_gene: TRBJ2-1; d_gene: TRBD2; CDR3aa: CASSQEKASGTNEQFF; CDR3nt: TGTGCCAGCAGCCAAGAGAAGGCTAGCGGGACCAATGAGCAGTTCTTC
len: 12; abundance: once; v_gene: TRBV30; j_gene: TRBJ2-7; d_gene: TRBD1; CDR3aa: CAWGQVGYEQYF; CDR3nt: TGTGCCTGGGGACAGGTTGGTTACGAGCAGTACTTC
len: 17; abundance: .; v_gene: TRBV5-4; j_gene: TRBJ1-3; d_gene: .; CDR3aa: CASSLGGRLNTGNTIYF; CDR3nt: TGTGCCAGCAGCTTGGGGGGACGACTAAATACTGGAAACACCATATATTTT
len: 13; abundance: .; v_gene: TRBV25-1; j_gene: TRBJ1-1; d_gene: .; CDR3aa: CASANREDTEAFF; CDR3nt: TGTGCCAGTGCTAACAGGGAGGACACTGAAGCTTTCTTT
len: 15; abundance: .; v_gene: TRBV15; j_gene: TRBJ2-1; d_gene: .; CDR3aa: CATSDERITYNEQFF; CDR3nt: TGTGCCACCAGCGATGAAAGGATCACCTACAATGAGCAGTTCTTC
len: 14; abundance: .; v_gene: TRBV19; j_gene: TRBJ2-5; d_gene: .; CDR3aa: CATTSTAAGETQYF; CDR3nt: TGTGCCACTACTAGCACGGCAGCCGGGGAGACCCAGTACTTC
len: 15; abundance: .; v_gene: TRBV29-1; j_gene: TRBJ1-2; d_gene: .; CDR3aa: CSVGVEVATNYGYTF; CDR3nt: TGCAGCGTTGGGGTAGAGGTGGCAACGAACTATGGCTACACCTTC
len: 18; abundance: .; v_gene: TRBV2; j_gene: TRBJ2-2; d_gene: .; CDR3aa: CASRSRPRTDSNTGELFF; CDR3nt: TGTGCCAGCAGGAGTCGGCCCAGAACGGATTCGAACACCGGGGAGCTGTTTTTT
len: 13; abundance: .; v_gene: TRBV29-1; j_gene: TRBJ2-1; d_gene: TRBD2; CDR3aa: CSVASGVYNEQFF; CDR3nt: TGCAGCGTTGCTAGCGGGGTTTACAATGAGCAGTTCTTC
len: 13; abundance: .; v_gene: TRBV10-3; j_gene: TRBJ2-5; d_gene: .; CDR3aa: CAISSRAQETQYF; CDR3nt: TGTGCCATCAGTTCTCGGGCCCAAGAGACCCAGTACTTC
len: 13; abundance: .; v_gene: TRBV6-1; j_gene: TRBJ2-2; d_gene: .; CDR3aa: CASSRESTGELFF; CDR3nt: TGTGCCAGTTCCCGGGAGAGCACCGGGGAGCTGTTTTTT
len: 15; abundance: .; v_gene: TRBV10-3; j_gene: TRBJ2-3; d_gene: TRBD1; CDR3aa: CAISELGQEADTQYF; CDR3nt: TGTGCCATCAGTGAGTTGGGACAGGAGGCAGATACGCAGTATTTT
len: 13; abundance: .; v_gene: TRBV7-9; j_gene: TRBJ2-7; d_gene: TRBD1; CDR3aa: CASSWDRAGEQYF; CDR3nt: TGTGCCAGCAGCTGGGACAGGGCGGGCGAGCAGTACTTC
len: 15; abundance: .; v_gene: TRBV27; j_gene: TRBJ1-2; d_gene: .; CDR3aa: CASSLMGGVSGGYTF; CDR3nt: TGTGCCAGCAGTTTAATGGGGGGCGTCTCGGGCGGCTACACCTTC